This TCR beta chain was identified in a study of OX40 agonist ivuxolimab in advanced cancers. The ends were cut back, 3 bases at V and 4 bases at J, with 18 bases in the middle. The germline CDR1 and CDR2 sequences are SEHNR and FQNEAQ (reference sequence). The CDR3 loop spans 16 amino acids. TCRdb keeps only in-frame clones here, not all; method: immunoSEQ multiplex PCR. In the table there are approximately 70,000 clones, just over 90% of which are singletons. The chain has TRBV7-9 and TRBJ2-5; D gene uncertain. This specimen consisted of CD4+ or CD8+ T cells sorted from blood, obtained in a trial of the OX40 agonist ivuxolimab. This clonotype originated in an adult with an advanced solid tumor such as melanoma, head and neck, liver or kidney cancer. Here the CDR3 reads CASSLGISQVGETQYF. As DNA, the CDR3 is TGTGCCAGCAGCTTGGGAATAAGTCAGGTCGGAGAGACCCAGTACTTC. Full variable domain (remainder filled in from reference TRBV7-9 and TRBJ2-5): DTGVSQNPRHKITKRGQNVTFRCDPISEHNRLYWYRQTLGQGPEFLTYFQNEAQLEKSRLLSDRFSAERPKGSFSTLEIQRTEQGDSAMYLCASSLGISQVGETQYFGPGTRLLVL.